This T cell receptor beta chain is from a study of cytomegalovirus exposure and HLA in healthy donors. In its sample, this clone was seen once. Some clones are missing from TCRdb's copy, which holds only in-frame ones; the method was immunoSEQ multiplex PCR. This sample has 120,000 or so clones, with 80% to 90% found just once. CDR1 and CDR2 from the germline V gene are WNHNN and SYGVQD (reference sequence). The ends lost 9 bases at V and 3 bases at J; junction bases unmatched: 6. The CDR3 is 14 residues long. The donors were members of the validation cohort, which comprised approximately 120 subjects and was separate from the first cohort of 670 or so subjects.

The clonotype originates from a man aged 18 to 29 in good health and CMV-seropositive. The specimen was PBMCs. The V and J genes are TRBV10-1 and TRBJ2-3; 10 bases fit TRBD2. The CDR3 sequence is CASSLAGVTDTQYF. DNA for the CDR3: TGCGCCAGTAGTCTAGCGGGGGTGACAGATACGCAGTATTTT.